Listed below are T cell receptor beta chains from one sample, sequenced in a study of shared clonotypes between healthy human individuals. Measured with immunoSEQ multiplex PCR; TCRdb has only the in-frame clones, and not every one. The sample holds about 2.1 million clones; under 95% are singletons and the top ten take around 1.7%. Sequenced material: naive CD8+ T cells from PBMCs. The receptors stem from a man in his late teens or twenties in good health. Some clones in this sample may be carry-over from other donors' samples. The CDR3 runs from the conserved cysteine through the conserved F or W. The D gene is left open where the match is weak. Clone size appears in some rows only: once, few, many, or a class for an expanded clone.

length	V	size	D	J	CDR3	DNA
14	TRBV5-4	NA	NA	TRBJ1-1	CASSFVGGNTEAFF	TGTGCCAGCAGCTTCGTCGGGGGCAACACTGAAGCTTTCTTT
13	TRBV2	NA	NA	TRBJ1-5	CASSEVYRQPQHF	TGTGCCAGCAGTGAAGTATACAGACAGCCCCAGCATTTT
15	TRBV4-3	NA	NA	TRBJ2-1	CASSQVLHYEAEQFF	TGCGCCAGCAGCCAAGTTCTTCACTACGAGGCCGAGCAGTTCTTC
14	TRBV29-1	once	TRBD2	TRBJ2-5	CSVRERDVRETQYF	TGCAGCGTTCGGGAGCGGGACGTACGAGAGACCCAGTACTTC
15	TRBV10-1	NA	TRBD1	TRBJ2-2	CASSYHRGDTGELFF	TGCGCCAGCAGTTACCACAGGGGGGACACCGGGGAGCTGTTTTTT
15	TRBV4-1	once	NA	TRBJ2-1	CASSRGKGSYNEQFF	TGCGCCAGCAGCCGTGGGAAGGGCTCCTACAATGAGCAGTTCTTC
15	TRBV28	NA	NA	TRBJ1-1	CASSLYGVGGTEAFF	TGTGCCAGCAGTTTATATGGGGTGGGGGGCACTGAAGCTTTCTTT
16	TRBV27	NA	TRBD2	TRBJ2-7	CASSLVLAGGSYEQYF	TGTGCCAGCAGTTTAGTGCTAGCGGGAGGCTCCTACGAGCAGTACTTC
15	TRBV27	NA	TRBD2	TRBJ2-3	CASSTPAGVADTQYF	TGTGCCAGCAGTACCCCCGCGGGAGTGGCAGATACGCAGTATTTT
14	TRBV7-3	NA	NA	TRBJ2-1	CASRPDRSYNEQFF	TGTGCCAGCCGGCCAGACAGGAGTTACAATGAGCAGTTCTTC
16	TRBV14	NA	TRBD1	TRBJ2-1	CASSHKLDRAYNEQFF	TGTGCCAGCAGCCACAAACTGGACAGGGCGTACAATGAGCAGTTCTTC
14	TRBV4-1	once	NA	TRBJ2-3	CASSHGEVPDTQYF	TGCGCCAGCAGCCATGGAGAGGTCCCAGATACGCAGTATTTT
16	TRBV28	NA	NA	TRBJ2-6	CASSHRRGSGANVLTF	TGTGCCAGCAGCCACCGCAGGGGCTCTGGGGCCAACGTCCTGACTTTC
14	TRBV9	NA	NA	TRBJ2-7	CASSTHQSSYEQYF	TGTGCCAGCAGCACCCACCAGAGCTCCTACGAGCAGTACTTC
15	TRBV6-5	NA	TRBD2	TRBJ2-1	CASSYGGTSVWEQFF	TGTGCCAGCAGTTACGGTGGGACTAGCGTATGGGAGCAGTTCTTC
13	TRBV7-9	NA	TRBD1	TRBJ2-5	CASSSDRGETQYF	TGTGCCAGCAGCTCCGACAGGGGGGAGACCCAGTACTTC
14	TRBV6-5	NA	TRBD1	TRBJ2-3	CASRGQAYTDTQYF	TGTGCCAGCAGGGGACAGGCCTACACAGATACGCAGTATTTT
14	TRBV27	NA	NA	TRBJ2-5	CASSVGPQVETQYF	TGTGCCAGCAGCGTGGGCCCCCAAGTCGAGACCCAGTACTTC
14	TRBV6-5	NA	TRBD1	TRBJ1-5	CASRKDRGYQPQHF	TGTGCCAGCAGGAAGGACAGGGGGTATCAGCCCCAGCATTTT
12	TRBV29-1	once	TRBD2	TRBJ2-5	CSALANQETQYF	TGCAGCGCACTAGCGAACCAAGAGACCCAGTACTTC
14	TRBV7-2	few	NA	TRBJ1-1	CASSPGRLNTEAFF	TGTGCCAGCAGCCCAGGGCGGCTGAACACTGAAGCTTTCTTT
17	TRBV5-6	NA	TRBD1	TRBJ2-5	CASSLDWSGGLQETQYF	TGTGCCAGCAGCTTGGATTGGTCAGGGGGCCTCCAAGAGACCCAGTACTTC
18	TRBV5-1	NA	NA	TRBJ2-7	CASSLAGPTRTVTYEQYF	TGCGCCAGCAGCTTGGCAGGCCCGACCAGGACCGTCACCTACGAGCAGTACTTC
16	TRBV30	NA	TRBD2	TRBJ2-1	CAWSVGGTSSYNEQFF	TGTGCCTGGAGTGTCGGGGGGACGAGCTCCTACAATGAGCAGTTCTTC
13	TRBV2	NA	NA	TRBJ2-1	CASRGEIRGEQFF	TGTGCCAGCAGGGGAGAGATTAGGGGTGAGCAGTTCTTC
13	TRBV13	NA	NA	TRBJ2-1	CASSLAGHNEQFF	TGTGCCAGCAGCTTAGCAGGGCACAATGAGCAGTTCTTC
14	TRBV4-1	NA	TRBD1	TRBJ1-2	CASSQSGGSYGYTF	TGCGCCAGCAGCCAATCAGGGGGTAGCTATGGCTACACCTTC
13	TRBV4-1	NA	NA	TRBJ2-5	CASMGQLQETQYF	TGCGCCAGCATGGGGCAGCTCCAAGAGACCCAGTACTTC
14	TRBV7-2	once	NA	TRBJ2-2	CASSLDEGSGELFF	TGTGCCAGCAGCTTAGACGAAGGTAGCGGGGAGCTGTTTTTT
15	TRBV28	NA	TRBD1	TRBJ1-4	CASSTPDRVAEKLFF	TGTGCCAGCAGTACCCCGGACAGGGTGGCTGAAAAACTGTTTTTT
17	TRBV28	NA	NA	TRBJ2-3	CASSFGAGGGSTDTQYF	TGTGCCAGCAGTTTTGGGGCGGGCGGCGGGAGCACAGATACGCAGTATTTT
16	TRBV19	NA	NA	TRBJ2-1	CASSIDRGLSYNEQFF	TGTGCCAGTAGTATAGATCGGGGCTTATCCTACAATGAGCAGTTCTTC
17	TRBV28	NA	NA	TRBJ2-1	CASASPARVGSYNEQFF	TGTGCCAGCGCCTCCCCGGCCAGGGTTGGGTCCTACAATGAGCAGTTCTTC
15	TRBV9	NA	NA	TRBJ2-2	CASSVDSPRSGELFF	TGTGCCAGCAGCGTAGATAGTCCGCGCTCCGGGGAGCTGTTTTTT
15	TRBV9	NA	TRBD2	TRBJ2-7	CASSVETSATYEQYF	TGTGCCAGCAGCGTAGAAACTAGCGCGACCTACGAGCAGTACTTC
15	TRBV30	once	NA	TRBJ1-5	CAWSVPGLVTAAQHF	TGTGCCTGGAGTGTACCGGGTTTAGTTACGGCCGCCCAGCATTTT
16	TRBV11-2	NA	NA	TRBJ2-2	CASTTTLRSNTGELFF	TGTGCCAGCACCACGACCCTCCGGTCCAACACCGGGGAGCTGTTTTTT
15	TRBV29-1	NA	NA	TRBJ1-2	CSVDEGWEGGYGYTF	TGCAGCGTTGATGAGGGTTGGGAGGGAGGCTATGGCTACACCTTC
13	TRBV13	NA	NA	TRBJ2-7	CASSDSLSYEQYF	TGTGCCAGCAGCGATAGCCTCTCCTACGAGCAGTACTTC
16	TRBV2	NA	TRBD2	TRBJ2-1	CASSELLAGALNEQFF	TGTGCCAGCAGTGAACTCTTGGCGGGAGCCCTCAATGAGCAGTTCTTC
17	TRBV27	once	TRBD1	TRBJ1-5	CASSPRPGQYSNQPQHF	TGTGCCAGCAGTCCCCGGCCGGGACAGTATAGCAATCAGCCCCAGCATTTT
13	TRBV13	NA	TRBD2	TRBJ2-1	CASSSRLADEQFF	TGTGCCAGCAGCTCGCGACTAGCTGATGAGCAGTTCTTC
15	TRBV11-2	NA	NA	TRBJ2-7	CASSRDVHLTYEQYF	TGTGCCAGCAGTCGAGACGTCCATTTAACGTACGAGCAGTACTTC